What follows are 16 T cell receptor beta chains derived from one specimen sequenced in a study of vaccination effects on CD4 cells after COVID-19. The data were produced by immunoSEQ multiplex PCR, yet TCRdb's version contains in-frame clones alone and is incomplete. This sample has about 65,000 clones; about 72% occur once, and the top ten carry approximately 2.8%. These TCRs are of unknown antigen specificity. Expansion with viral peptide pools was applied to antigen-specific CD4+ T cells by the ViraFEST assay prior to sequencing. When around 10 days of culture had elapsed, CD4+ T cells were isolated. Vaccine recipients lacked prior SARS-CoV-2 infection and had negative nucleocapsid antibodies. The sequencing used CD4+ T cells from PBMCs cultured with HCoV-NL63 spike peptides, collected before COVID-19 vaccination. All receptors derive from a human donor who received a COVID-19 vaccine.

J is TRBJ1-1 and V is TRBV2; a weak D match, TRBD1 (6 bases). CDR3 length equals 13 residues. Between the trimmed V and J ends, which lost 6 bases and 5 bases, there was a span of 13 bases. The germline V gene encodes CDR1 SNHLY and CDR2 FYNNEI. CDR3 in amino acids: CASRVRQVTEAFF. DNA of the CDR3: TGTGCCAGCAGGGTAAGACAGGTTACTGAAGCTTTCTTT.

Points on this clone: The sample contains more than one DNA sequence encoding this CDR3. This sequence joins TRBV19 and TRBJ1-5, with D tentatively TRBD1 (5 bases). The germline V gene encodes CDR1 LNHDA and CDR2 SQIVND (reference sequence). Trimming stripped 3 bases from V and 1 base from J, with 10 bases between. CDR3 length equals 15 residues. DNA for the CDR3: TGTGCCAGTAGTATCCCCGGGGACAGCAATCAGCCCCAGCATTTT. Amino acids: CASSIPGDSNQPQHF. The whole variable domain, remainder taken from reference TRBV19 and TRBJ1-5, is DGGITQSPKYLFRKEGQNVTLSCEQNLNHDAMYWYRQDPGQGLRLIYYSQIVNDFQKGDIAEGYSVSREKKESFPLTVTSAQKNPTAFYLCASSIPGDSNQPQHFGDGTRLSIL.

The chain joins TRBV10-1 to TRBJ2-6; a weak D match, TRBD1 (5 bases). V lost 11 bases and J lost 4, with 24 bases in between. The CDR3 contains 17 residues. From germline, CDR1 is WNHNN and CDR2 SYGVQD (reference sequence). The chain's CDR3 is CAGSSKGEMYGANVLTF. The CDR3 DNA reads as TGCGCCGGGTCTTCTAAAGGGGAAATGTACGGGGCCAACGTCCTGACTTTC.

The chain couples TRBV27 to TRBJ1-5, with no clear D. The V gene's germline CDR1 is MNHEY and CDR2 SMNVEV (reference sequence). CDR3 length: 13 amino acids. Trimming removed 1 base at V and 2 bases at J, with 3 bases between. CDR3 DNA: TGTGCCAGCAGTTTATTCGGCAATCAGCCCCAGCATTTT. It codes for CASSLFGNQPQHF.

There are a few counts of this clone. The CDR3 here is CASSLTRGSNQPQHF. For the CDR3, the DNA is TGTGCCAGCAGCTTAACCAGAGGAAGCAATCAGCCCCAGCATTTT. The rearrangement uses TRBV7-2 and TRBJ1-5; no reliable D call. This CDR3 has 15 amino acids. Germline loops: CDR1 SGHTA, CDR2 FQGNSA. Trimming shortened V by 2 bases and J by 1 base, and 9 bases separated the two germline ends. The full variable domain, rest sourced from reference TRBV7-2 and TRBJ1-5, is GAGVSQSPSNKVTEKGKDVELRCDPISGHTALYWYRQSLGQGLEFLIYFQGNSAPDKSGLPSDRFSAERTGGSVSTLTIQRTQQEDSAVYLCASSLTRGSNQPQHFGDGTRLSIL.

V usage is TRBV7-9 and J usage is TRBJ1-2; D call uncertain. Trimming cost V 5 bases and J 6 bases, with 13 bases left between them. Germline V gene lookup returns CDR1 SEHNR and CDR2 FQNEAQ (reference sequence). The CDR3 runs 13 residues. The CDR3 reads CASSPSSYHGYTF. Here the CDR3 DNA reads TGTGCCAGCAGCCCCTCGTCTTACCATGGCTACACCTTC.

The CDR3 reads CASSLGQGMGEQYV. In DNA, the CDR3 is TGCGCCAGCAGCCTAGGACAGGGAATGGGAGAGCAGTACGTC. The chain is built from TRBV5-1 and TRBJ2-7; TRBD1 matches 8 bases. Germline lookup yields CDR1 SGHRS and CDR2 YFSETQ. The CDR3 runs 14 residues. The trim removed 4 bases at V and 7 bases at J, leaving 10 bases unmatched.

This chain uses TRBV5-5 with TRBJ2-5; 7 bases line up with TRBD1. Germline assignment: CDR1 SGHKS and CDR2 YYEKEE (reference sequence). This CDR3 comprises 17 residues. Losses at the gene ends were 4 bases for V and 0 bases for J; bases not matched to a gene: 12. The CDR3, as DNA: TGTGCCAGCAGCGGACGCGGCCGGGGACAGAACCAAGAGACCCAGTACTTC. The encoded protein is CASSGRGRGQNQETQYF.

The chain couples TRBV24-1 to TRBJ2-1; 11 positions agree with TRBD1. The V and J ends lost 2 bases and 6 bases, in that order; junction bases with no gene match: 8. Germline V gene sequence: CDR1 KGHDR, CDR2 SFDVKD. The CDR3 contains 17 residues. This CDR3 is CATSDSGTGGVGNEQFF. The CDR3 DNA reads TGTGCCACCAGTGATTCCGGGACAGGGGGTGTAGGCAATGAGCAGTTCTTC.

A few counts support this clone. The chain couples TRBV7-2 to TRBJ2-7; D might be TRBD2 (5 bases). The CDR3 contains 14 residues. Germline V gene sequence: CDR1 SGHTA, CDR2 FQGNSA. V was clipped by 5 bases and J by 0 bases, with 11 bases between them. CDR3 bases: TGTGCCAGCAGCCGGACTGAAATCTCCTACGAGCAGTACGTC. As protein: CASSRTEISYEQYV.

J is TRBJ2-1 and V is TRBV5-1; possible D gene TRBD1, 5 bases. V was shortened by 4 bases and J by 8 bases, with 16 bases between the two germline ends. The CDR3 runs 14 residues. Germline values: CDR1 SGHRS, CDR2 YFSETQ. CDR3: CASSLTPGRDEQFF. CDR3 DNA sequence: TGCGCCAGCAGCCTTACCCCTGGCAGGGATGAGCAGTTCTTC.

J is TRBJ1-1 and V is TRBV5-4; 8 nucleotides line up with TRBD1. Germline trimming cut 4 bases from V and 2 bases from J; bases unmatched to any gene: 7. CDR3 length: 15 residues. Germline V gene data show CDR1 as SGHNT and CDR2 as YYREEE (reference sequence). Here the CDR3 reads CASSAPGQENTEAFF. DNA for the CDR3: TGTGCCAGCAGCGCTCCGGGACAGGAAAACACTGAAGCTTTCTTT. Together with reference TRBV5-4 and TRBJ1-1, the CDR3 gives the full variable domain: ETGVTQSPTHLIKTRGQQVTLRCSSQSGHNTVSWYQQALGQGPQFIFQYYREEENGRGNFPPRFSGLQFPNYSSELNVNALELDDSALYLCASSAPGQENTEAFFGQGTRLTVV.

This clone turned up a few times. This chain connects TRBV20-1 to TRBJ1-1; D is unresolved. With 2 bases removed from V and 6 bases from J, the gap between germline ends came to 7 bases. This CDR3 contains 11 residues. Germline CDR1 is DFQATT and CDR2 is SNEGSKA (reference sequence). The CDR3 nucleotides are TGCAGTGCTAGATCCCCGGCTGAAGCTTTCTTT. Translating it yields CSARSPAEAFF.

The chain employs TRBV19 and TRBJ1-5, with D tentatively TRBD1 (6 bases). The germline gives CDR1 LNHDA, CDR2 SQIVND (reference sequence). The CDR3 has 15 amino acids. V lost 3 bases and J lost 2, with 11 bases in between. CDR3 region: CASSMVGGGNQPQHF. As DNA, the CDR3 is TGTGCCAGTAGTATGGTGGGGGGCGGCAATCAGCCCCAGCATTTT.

The chain uses TRBV5-4 and TRBJ2-1; 7 bases align to TRBD2. There are 14 residues in the CDR3. Looked up from germline, CDR1 is SGHNT and CDR2 is YYREEE (reference sequence). The V segment lost 3 bases and the J segment 8 bases; nucleotides outside the gene matches: 8. CDR3 DNA sequence: TGTGCCAGCAGCTCCCGGACGGGAGGCGATGAGCAGTTCTTC. As protein: CASSSRTGGDEQFF.

The table lists this clone with a count of one. The chain employs TRBV6-2 or TRBV6-3 and TRBJ2-7; D gene unclear. Trimming removed 4 bases at V and 2 bases at J, with 3 bases between. Germline CDR1 reads MNHEY; CDR2 reads SVGEGT. There are 11 residues in the CDR3. CDR3 coding DNA: TGTGCCAGCAGTTCCGCCTACGAGCAGTACGTC. It codes for CASSSAYEQYV.